Listed below are T cell receptor beta chains from one sample, sequenced in a study of T cell responses to AZD1222 COVID-19 vaccine. Profiled with immunoSEQ multiplex PCR; TCRdb holds only in-frame clones, not every one. The listing contains 150,000 or so clones. Sequencing was carried out using peripheral blood. These receptors came from an adult in good health. CDR3s include the opening cysteine and the closing phenylalanine or tryptophan. A D gene is named only where the DNA matches it firmly.

J gene	D gene	V gene	CDR3 DNA	CDR3 protein
TRBJ1-1	-	TRBV2	TGTGCCAGCAGTGAACTGGTGGAGACGAACACTGAAGCTTTCTTT	CASSELVETNTEAFF
TRBJ2-5	TRBD2	TRBV24-1	TGTGCCACCAGTGACCGGACTAGCTATAGGGAGACCCAGTACTTC	CATSDRTSYRETQYF
TRBJ1-1	TRBD1	TRBV5-1	TGCGCCAGCAGCAAAACAGGGGGCCCCACTGAAGCTTTCTTT	CASSKTGGPTEAFF
TRBJ2-2	TRBD2	TRBV7-2	TGTGCCAGCAGCTTGGGACTAGCGGGGGGGACGAACACCGGGGAGCTGTTTTTT	CASSLGLAGGTNTGELFF
TRBJ2-7	TRBD2	TRBV30	TGTGCCTGGAGTCAATACCGGACTAGCGGGGTCTCCTACGAGCAGTACTTC	CAWSQYRTSGVSYEQYF
TRBJ2-3	-	TRBV2	TGTGCCAGCCTGAGGCTTAGCACAGATACGCAGTATTTT	CASLRLSTDTQYF
TRBJ1-5	TRBD1	TRBV2	TGTGCCAGCAGGCGGGACAGGGTCAATCAGCCCCAGCATTTT	CASRRDRVNQPQHF
TRBJ1-1	-	TRBV28	TGTGCCAGCAGTTGGCGGCCATTAGGGTCCCGTGAAGCTTTCTTT	CASSWRPLGSREAFF
TRBJ1-1	TRBD1	TRBV24-1	TGTGCCACCAGTGACCCGATCCTCAACAGGGGTGAAGCTTTCTTT	CATSDPILNRGEAFF
TRBJ1-2	-	TRBV18	TGTGCCAGCTCACCCTCCGGGGCCAGTAACTATGGCTACACCTTC	CASSPSGASNYGYTF
TRBJ1-3	-	TRBV7-9	TGTGCCAGCAGCCGTAGGGAGAGCTCTGGAAACACCATATATTTT	CASSRRESSGNTIYF
TRBJ1-2	-	TRBV12-3/TRBV12-4	TGTGCCAGCAGTTTACCGGGAGATGGCTACACCTTC	CASSLPGDGYTF
TRBJ1-1	-	TRBV11-2	TGTGCCAGCAGCTACATCAGGGCCGAGGGAGCTTTCTTT	CASSYIRAEGAFF
TRBJ1-6	-	TRBV5-6	TGTGCCAGCAGCTTCGTGGGGTATAATTCACCCCTCCACTTT	CASSFVGYNSPLHF
TRBJ2-3	TRBD2	TRBV7-6	TGTGCCAGCAGCCCGACTAGCGGCGCCGTCACAGATACGCAGTATTTT	CASSPTSGAVTDTQYF
TRBJ2-1	-	TRBV7-2	TGTGCCAGCAGCTTATCGGGGGCCGGGGGTGAGCAGTTCTTC	CASSLSGAGGEQFF
TRBJ1-1	-	TRBV12-3/TRBV12-4	-	CASSLVGTGITFF
TRBJ2-1	-	TRBV27	TGTGCCAGCAGTTTACCGAACAGGGTTGGGCAGTTCTTC	CASSLPNRVGQFF
TRBJ2-3	-	TRBV2	TGTGCCAGCAGTGGGACTCACTACAGCACAGATACGCAGTATTTT	CASSGTHYSTDTQYF
TRBJ2-2	-	TRBV7-9	TGTGCCAGCAGCTTGGGGGAGTCAAACACCGGGGAGCTGTTTTTT	CASSLGESNTGELFF
TRBJ1-2	-	TRBV10-3	TGTGCCATCAGTCGGGAGCCCCAAGAGATCTATGGCTACACCTTC	CAISREPQEIYGYTF
TRBJ2-2	TRBD2	TRBV18	TGTGCCAGCTCACCTCGGACTAGTCCGTCGAACACCGGGGAGCTGTTTTTT	CASSPRTSPSNTGELFF
TRBJ1-5	TRBD1	TRBV7-9	TGTGCCAGCAGCTTTGCCCATACTCGACAGGGGGCTGGCAATCAGCCCCAGCATTTT	CASSFAHTRQGAGNQPQHF
TRBJ1-5	-	TRBV6-1	TGTGCCAGCAGTGATTTTGGCAGGGGTGTGTGGAGCAATCAGCCCCAGCATTTT	CASSDFGRGVWSNQPQHF
TRBJ1-1	-	TRBV19	TGTGCCAGTAGTATAGAGGGGCTAGGAACTGAAGCTTTCTTT	CASSIEGLGTEAFF
TRBJ2-4	-	TRBV30	TGTGCCTGGAGGGGACACCCTGGCGGGGCGGCCAAAAACATTCAGTACTTC	CAWRGHPGGAAKNIQYF
TRBJ1-2	TRBD1	TRBV27	TGTGCCAGCAGTTTATCCGGGACAGGGAGGAGTGGCTACACCTTC	CASSLSGTGRSGYTF
TRBJ1-3	TRBD1	TRBV9	TGTGCCAGCAGCGAACAACTTGTGAGCGGACAGGTTCACTCTGGAAACACCATATATTTT	CASSEQLVSGQVHSGNTIYF
TRBJ2-1	-	TRBV6-1	TGTGCCAGCAGTGAGCCATGGGGGAACAATGAGCAGTTCTTC	CASSEPWGNNEQFF
TRBJ2-1	-	TRBV25-1	TGTGCCAGCAGTTATGGAAACAATGAGCAGTTCTTC	CASSYGNNEQFF
TRBJ2-1	-	TRBV4-1	TGCGCCAGCAGCCCCAAAGGCTTCTATGTTGCGGCCAACAATGAGCAGTTCTTC	CASSPKGFYVAANNEQFF
TRBJ1-6	-	TRBV19	TGTGCCAGTAGTATAGTAGGGGCCAATTCACCCCTCCACTTT	CASSIVGANSPLHF